This T cell receptor (beta chain) comes out of a study of T cell responses to AZD1222 COVID-19 vaccine. As regards this clone: Its antigen is currently unknown.

The assay was immunoSEQ multiplex PCR, and TCRdb's table has in-frame clones only and misses some. Of some 190,000 clones in the sample, about nine tenths are singletons; the top ten hold 1.5% to 2%. Study outcomes and limitations: Distributed over spike, vaccine-associated CD4 TCRs predominated at 160-218 and 743-854.

The TCR originated in an adult who received the AZD1222 COVID-19 vaccine. Sequenced here: peripheral blood, sampled 28 days after the second AZD1222 dose.

The DNA of the CDR3 is TGTGCCATCAGTGACCTTATGGGGACAGGGGGCAACAATGAGCAGTTCTTC. Amino acid sequence: CAISDLMGTGGNNEQFF. The chain uses TRBV10-3 and TRBJ2-1, with TRBD1 identical over 12 bases. CDR3 length: 17 amino acids. The V segment lost 3 bases and the J segment 5 bases; nucleotides outside the gene matches: 8. Germline values: CDR1 ENHRY, CDR2 SYGVKD.